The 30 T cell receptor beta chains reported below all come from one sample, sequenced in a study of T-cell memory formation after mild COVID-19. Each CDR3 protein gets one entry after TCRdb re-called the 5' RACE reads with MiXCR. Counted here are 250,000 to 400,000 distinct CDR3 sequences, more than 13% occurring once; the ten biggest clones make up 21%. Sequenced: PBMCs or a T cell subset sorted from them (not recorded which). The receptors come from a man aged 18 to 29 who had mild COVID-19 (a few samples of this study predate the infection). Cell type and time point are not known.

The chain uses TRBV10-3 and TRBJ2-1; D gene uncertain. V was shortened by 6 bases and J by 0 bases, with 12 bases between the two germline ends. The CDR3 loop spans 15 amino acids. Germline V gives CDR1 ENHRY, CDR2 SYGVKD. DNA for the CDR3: TGTGCCATCAGCGATGAGGTACGCTCCTACAATGAGCAGTTCTTC. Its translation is CAISDEVRSYNEQFF.

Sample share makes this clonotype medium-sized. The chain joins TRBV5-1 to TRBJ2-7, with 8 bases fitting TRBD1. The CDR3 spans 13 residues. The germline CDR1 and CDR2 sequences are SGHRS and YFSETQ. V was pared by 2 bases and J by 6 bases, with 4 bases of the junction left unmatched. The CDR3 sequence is CASSFGQGSEQYF. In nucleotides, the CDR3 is TGCGCCAGCAGCTTTGGACAGGGCAGCGAGCAGTACTTC.

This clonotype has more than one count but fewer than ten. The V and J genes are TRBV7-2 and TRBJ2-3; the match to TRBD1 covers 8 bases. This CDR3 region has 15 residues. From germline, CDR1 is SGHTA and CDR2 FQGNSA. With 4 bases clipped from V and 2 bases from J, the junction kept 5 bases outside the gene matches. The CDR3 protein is CASSSGQGITDTQYF. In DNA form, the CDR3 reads TGTGCCAGCAGCTCAGGACAGGGAATCACAGATACGCAGTATTTT.

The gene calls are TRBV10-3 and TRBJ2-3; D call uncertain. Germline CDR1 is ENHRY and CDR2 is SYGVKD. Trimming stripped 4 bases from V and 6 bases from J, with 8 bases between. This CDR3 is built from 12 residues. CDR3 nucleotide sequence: TGTGCCATCAGTGCGGAATCCGATACGCAGTATTTT. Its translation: CAISAESDTQYF.

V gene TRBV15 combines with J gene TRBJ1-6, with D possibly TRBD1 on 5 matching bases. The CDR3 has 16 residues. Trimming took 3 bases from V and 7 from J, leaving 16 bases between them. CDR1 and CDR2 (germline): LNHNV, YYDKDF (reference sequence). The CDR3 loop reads CATSSRDSWPNSPLHF. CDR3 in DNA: TGTGCCACCAGCAGCCGGGACTCCTGGCCAAATTCACCCCTCCACTTT.

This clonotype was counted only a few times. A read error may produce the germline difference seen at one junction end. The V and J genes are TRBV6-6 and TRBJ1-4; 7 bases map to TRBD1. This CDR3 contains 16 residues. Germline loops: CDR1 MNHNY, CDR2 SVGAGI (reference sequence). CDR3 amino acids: CASRTGGTDEMKNLVF. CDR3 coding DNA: TGTGCCAGCAGGACAGGCGGGACAGACGAAATGAAAAATTTGGTTTTT.

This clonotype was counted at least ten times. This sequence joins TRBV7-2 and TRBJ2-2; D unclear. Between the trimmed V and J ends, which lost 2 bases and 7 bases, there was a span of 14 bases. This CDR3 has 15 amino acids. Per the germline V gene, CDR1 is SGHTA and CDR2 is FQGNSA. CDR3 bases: TGTGCCAGCAGCTTACTATACTCTCCGAGCGGGGAGCTGTTTTTT. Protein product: CASSLLYSPSGELFF.

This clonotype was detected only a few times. CDR3 amino acids: CASSLDKGTNTGELFF. The CDR3 bases are TGTGCCAGCAGCTTGGATAAGGGGACCAACACCGGGGAGCTGTTTTTT. The chain recombines TRBV5-6 with TRBJ2-2; D might be TRBD1 or TRBD2, each matching 5 bases. Germline CDR1 is SGHDT and CDR2 is YYEEEE. V lost 0 bases and J 2 bases, leaving 11 bases between the germline ends. The CDR3 runs to 16 residues.

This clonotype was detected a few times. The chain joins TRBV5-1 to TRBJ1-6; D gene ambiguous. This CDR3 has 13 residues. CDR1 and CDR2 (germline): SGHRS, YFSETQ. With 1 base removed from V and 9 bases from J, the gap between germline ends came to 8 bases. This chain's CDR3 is CASSLTEGSPLHF. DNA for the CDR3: TGCGCCAGCAGCTTGACAGAGGGTTCACCCCTCCACTTT.

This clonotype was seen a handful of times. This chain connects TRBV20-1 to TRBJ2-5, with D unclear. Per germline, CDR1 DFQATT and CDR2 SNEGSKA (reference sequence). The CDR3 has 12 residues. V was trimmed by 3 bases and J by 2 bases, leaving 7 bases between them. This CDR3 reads CSASPQQETQYF. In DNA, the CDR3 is TGCAGTGCTAGTCCCCAGCAAGAGACCCAGTACTTC.

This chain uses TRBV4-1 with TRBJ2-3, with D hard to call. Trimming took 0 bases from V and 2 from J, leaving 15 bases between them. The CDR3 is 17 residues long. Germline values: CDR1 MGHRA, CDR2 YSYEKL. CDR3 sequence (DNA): TGCGCCAGCAGCCAAGAGTCCTCGGTACTGAACACAGATACGCAGTATTTT. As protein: CASSQESSVLNTDTQYF.

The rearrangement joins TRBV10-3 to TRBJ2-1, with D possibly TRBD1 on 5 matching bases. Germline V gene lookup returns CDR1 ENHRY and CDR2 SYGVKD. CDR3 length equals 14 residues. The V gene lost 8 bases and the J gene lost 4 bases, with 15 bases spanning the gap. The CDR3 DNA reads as TGTGCCATCGGGGATGGACAAGGTTACAATGAGCAGTTCTTC. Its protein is CAIGDGQGYNEQFF.

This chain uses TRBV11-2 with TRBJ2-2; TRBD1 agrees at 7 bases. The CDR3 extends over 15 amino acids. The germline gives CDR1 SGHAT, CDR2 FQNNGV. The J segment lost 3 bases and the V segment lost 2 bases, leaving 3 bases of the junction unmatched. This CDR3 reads CASSLMGQYTGELFF. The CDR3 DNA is TGTGCCAGCAGCTTAATGGGACAGTACACCGGGGAGCTGTTTTTT.

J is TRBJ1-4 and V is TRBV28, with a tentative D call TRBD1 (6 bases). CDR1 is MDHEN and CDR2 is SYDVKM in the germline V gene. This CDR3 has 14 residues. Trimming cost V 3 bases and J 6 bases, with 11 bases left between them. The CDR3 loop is CASSLGGFYEKLFF. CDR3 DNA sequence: TGTGCCAGCAGTTTGGGGGGCTTTTATGAAAAACTGTTTTTT.

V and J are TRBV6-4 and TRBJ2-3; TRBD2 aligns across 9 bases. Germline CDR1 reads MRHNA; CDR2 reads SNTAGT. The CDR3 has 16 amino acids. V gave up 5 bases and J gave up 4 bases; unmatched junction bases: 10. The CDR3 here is CASSRSGGHGPDTQYF. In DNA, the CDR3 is TGTGCCAGCAGTCGTAGCGGGGGCCATGGGCCAGATACGCAGTATTTT.

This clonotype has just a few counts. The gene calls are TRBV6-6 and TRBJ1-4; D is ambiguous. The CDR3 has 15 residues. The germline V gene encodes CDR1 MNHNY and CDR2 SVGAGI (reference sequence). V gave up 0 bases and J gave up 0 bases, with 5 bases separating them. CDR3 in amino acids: CASSYSGTTNEKLFF. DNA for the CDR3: TGTGCCAGCAGTTACTCCGGGACAACTAATGAAAAACTGTTTTTT.

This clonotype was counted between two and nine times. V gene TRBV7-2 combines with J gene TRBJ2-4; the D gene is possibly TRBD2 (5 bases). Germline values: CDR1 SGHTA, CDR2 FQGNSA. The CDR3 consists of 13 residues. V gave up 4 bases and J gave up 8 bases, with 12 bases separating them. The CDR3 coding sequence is TGTGCCAGCAGCTCCACCGGGGTGGACATTCAGTACTTC. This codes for CASSSTGVDIQYF.

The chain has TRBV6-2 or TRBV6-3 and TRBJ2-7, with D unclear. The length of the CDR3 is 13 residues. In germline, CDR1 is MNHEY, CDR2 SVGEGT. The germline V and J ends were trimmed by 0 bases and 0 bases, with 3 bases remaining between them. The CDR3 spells CASSYSNSYEQYV. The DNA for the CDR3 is TGTGCCAGCAGTTACTCGAACTCCTACGAGCAGTACGTC.

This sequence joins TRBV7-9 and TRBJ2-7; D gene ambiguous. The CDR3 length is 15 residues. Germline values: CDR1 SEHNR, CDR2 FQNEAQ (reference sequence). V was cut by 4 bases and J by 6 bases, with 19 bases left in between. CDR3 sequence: CASSSLRTGHREQYV. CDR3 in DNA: TGTGCCAGCAGCTCGTTGCGGACCGGCCACCGCGAGCAGTACGTC.

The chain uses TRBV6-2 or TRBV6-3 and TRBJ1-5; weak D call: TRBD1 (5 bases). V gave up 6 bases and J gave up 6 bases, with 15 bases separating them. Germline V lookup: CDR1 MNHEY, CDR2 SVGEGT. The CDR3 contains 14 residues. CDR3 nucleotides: TGTGCCAGCAGGCCGGACAAGACAGTTCAGCCCCAGCATTTT. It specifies CASRPDKTVQPQHF.

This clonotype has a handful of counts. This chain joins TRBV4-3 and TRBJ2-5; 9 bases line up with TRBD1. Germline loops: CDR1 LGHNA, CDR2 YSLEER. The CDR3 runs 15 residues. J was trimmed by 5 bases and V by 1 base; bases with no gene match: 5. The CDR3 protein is CASSQAGTGPETQYF. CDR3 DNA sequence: TGCGCCAGCAGCCAAGCCGGGACAGGGCCCGAGACCCAGTACTTC.

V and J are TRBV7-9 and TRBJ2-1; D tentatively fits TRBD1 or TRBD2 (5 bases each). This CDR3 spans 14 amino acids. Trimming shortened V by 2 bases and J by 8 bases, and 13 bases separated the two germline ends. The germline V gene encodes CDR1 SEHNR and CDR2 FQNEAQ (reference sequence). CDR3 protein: CASSLSGAVDEQFF. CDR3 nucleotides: TGTGCCAGCAGCTTATCCGGGGCGGTGGATGAGCAGTTCTTC.

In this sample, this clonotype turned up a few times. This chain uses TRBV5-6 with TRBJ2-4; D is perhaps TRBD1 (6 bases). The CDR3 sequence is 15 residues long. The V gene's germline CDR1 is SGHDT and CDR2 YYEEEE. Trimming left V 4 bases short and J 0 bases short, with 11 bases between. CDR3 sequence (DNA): TGTGCCAGCAGCCCAGGGGTTCTAGCCAAAAACATTCAGTACTTC. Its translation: CASSPGVLAKNIQYF.

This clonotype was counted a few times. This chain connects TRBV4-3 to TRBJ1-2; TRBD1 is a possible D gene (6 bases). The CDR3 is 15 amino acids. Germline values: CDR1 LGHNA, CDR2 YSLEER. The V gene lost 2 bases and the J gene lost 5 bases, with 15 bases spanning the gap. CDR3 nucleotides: TGCGCCAGCAGCCAATCCCGACAGGAGTCGTATGGCTACACCTTC. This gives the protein CASSQSRQESYGYTF.

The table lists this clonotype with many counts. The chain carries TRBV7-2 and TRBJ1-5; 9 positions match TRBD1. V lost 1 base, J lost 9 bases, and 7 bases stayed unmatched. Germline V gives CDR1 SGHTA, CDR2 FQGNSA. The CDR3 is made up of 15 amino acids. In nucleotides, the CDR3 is TGTGCCAGCAGCTTAGAAGGGACAGGGCGTCGGCCCCAGCATTTT. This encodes CASSLEGTGRRPQHF.

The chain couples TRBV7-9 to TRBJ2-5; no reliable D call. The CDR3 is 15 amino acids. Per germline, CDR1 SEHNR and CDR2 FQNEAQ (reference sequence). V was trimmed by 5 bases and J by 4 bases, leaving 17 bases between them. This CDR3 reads CASSEVSMMGETQYF. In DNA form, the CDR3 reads TGTGCCAGCAGCGAAGTCTCCATGATGGGAGAGACCCAGTACTTC.

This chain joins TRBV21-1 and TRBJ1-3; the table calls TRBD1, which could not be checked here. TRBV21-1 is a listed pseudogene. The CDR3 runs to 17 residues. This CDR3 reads CAGRPGQGVRSGNTIYF. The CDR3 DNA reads TGTGCCGGCCGCCCAGGACAGGGGGTTAGGTCTGGAAACACCATATATTTT.

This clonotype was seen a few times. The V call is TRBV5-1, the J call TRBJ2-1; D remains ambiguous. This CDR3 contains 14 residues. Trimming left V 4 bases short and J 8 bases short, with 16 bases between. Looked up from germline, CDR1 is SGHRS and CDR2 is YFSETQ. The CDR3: CASSARTPMDEQFF. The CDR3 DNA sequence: TGCGCCAGCAGCGCCCGGACCCCAATGGATGAGCAGTTCTTC.

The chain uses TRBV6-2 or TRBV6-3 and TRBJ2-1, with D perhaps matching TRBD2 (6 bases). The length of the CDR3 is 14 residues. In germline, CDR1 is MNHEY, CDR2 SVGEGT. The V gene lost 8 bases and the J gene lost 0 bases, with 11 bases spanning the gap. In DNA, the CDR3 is TGTGCCAGCTGTGGGGGGAGCTCCTACAATGAGCAGTTCTTC. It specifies CASCGGSSYNEQFF.

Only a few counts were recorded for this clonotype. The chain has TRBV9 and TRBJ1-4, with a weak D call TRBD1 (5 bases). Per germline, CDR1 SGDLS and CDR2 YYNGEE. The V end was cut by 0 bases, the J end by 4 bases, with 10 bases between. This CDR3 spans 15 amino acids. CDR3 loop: CASSVGGRSNEKLFF. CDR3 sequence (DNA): TGTGCCAGCAGCGTAGGGGGACGAAGTAATGAAAAACTGTTTTTT. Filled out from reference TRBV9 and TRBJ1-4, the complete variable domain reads DSGVTQTPKHLITATGQRVTLRCSPRSGDLSVYWYQQSLDQGLQFLIQYYNGEERAKGNILERFSAQQFPDLHSELNLSSLELGDSALYFCASSVGGRSNEKLFFGSGTQLSVL.